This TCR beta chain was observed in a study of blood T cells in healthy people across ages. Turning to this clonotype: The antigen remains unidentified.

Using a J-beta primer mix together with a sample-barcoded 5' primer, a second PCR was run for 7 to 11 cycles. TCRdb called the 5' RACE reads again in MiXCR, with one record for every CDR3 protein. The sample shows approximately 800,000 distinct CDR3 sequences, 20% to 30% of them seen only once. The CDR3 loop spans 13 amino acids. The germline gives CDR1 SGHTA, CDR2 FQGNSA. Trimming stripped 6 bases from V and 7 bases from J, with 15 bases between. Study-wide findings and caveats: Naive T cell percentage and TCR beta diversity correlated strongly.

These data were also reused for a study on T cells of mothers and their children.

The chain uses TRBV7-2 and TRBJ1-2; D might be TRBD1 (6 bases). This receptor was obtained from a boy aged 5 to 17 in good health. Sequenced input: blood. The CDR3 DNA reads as TGTGCCAGCAGTTACAGGGTTCTTAGTGGCTACACCTTC. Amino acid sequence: CASSYRVLSGYTF.